This T cell receptor (beta chain) stems from a study of blood T cell repertoires in COVID-19. V was clipped by 5 bases and J by 14 bases, with 16 bases between them. Per germline, CDR1 SGHTA and CDR2 FQGNSA. This CDR3 is 13 amino acids long. Using immunoSEQ multiplex PCR, the repertoire was profiled, and TCRdb retains in-frame clones only, with some absent. The sample has 250,000 or so clones, 86% seen once. The chain carries TRBV7-2 and TRBJ1-6, with D possibly matching TRBD1 (6 bases). The origin of this receptor is a man older than 75 with acute or convalescent COVID-19. The sequenced sample consisted of peripheral blood. CDR3: CASSLLRTATLHF. The CDR3 DNA sequence: TGTGCCAGCAGCCTTTTGAGGACAGCGACCCTCCACTTT.